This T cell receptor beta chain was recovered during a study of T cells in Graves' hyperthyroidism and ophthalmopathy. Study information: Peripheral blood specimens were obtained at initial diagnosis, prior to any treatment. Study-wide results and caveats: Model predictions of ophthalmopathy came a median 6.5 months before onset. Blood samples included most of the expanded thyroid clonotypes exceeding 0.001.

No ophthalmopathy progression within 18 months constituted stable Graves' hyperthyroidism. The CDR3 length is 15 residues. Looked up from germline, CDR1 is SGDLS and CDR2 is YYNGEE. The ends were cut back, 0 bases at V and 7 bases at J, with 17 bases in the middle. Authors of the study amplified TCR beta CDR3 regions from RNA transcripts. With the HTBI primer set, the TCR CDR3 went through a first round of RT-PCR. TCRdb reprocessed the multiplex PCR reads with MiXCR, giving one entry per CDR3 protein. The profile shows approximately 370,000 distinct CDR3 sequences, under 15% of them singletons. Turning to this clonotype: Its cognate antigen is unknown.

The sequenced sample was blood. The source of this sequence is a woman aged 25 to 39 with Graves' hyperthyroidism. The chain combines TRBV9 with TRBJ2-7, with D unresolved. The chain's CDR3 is CASSVDPQPGREQYF. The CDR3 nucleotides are TGTGCCAGCAGCGTAGATCCTCAGCCAGGTCGGGAGCAGTACTTC.